This T cell receptor beta chain was captured in a study of response to subunit inactivated influenza vaccine. Whole-study results and caveats: The authors offered the suggestion that each seasonal influenza vaccination recruits few new T cells.

As concerns this clonotype: What it binds is unknown.

Each CDR3 protein gets one entry after TCRdb re-called the RT-PCR reads with MiXCR. This table holds roughly 500,000 distinct CDR3 sequences, 16% found once. The CDR3 is made up of 15 amino acids. Unmatched junction bases numbered 6, after V lost 5 bases and J lost 4 bases. The genes are TRBV12-3 or TRBV12-4 and TRBJ2-7, with 12 positions matching TRBD2. Material: CD4+ T cells sorted from PBMCs, obtained around 25 months after vaccination. This TCR was recovered from a man aged 50-75 years who received an inactivated influenza vaccine. CDR3: CASSPPSGRAYEQYF. CDR3 DNA sequence: TGTGCCAGCAGTCCTCCTAGCGGGAGGGCTTACGAGCAGTACTTC.